This TCR beta chain came from a study of early T cells in non-severe SARS-CoV-2 infection. Study-wide background: Chains were unpaired, as sequencing was done on bulk RNA from unsorted whole blood. General study points: Anti-spike CD8 responses were favored by VDJdb matching, which missed private and CD4 specificities.

Germline CDR1 SNHLY, CDR2 FYNNEI. The length of the CDR3 is 15 residues. The V gene lost 3 bases and the J gene lost 2 bases, with 12 bases spanning the gap. This clonotype appeared many times. Its target is not known. TCRdb ran MiXCR on the 5' RACE reads and lists one entry per CDR3 protein. The data hold about 77,000 distinct CDR3 sequences, with over 8.5% observed a single time. The genes are TRBV2 and TRBJ2-3; D remains unclear. This receptor was obtained from an adult who was a healthcare worker with PCR-confirmed SARS-CoV-2 infection or an uninfected control (not recorded which). The sample comprised whole blood. This chain's CDR3 is CASSEIGRLTDTQYF. In DNA, the CDR3 is TGTGCCAGCAGTGAGATCGGGCGCCTCACAGATACGCAGTATTTT.